The rows below give T cell receptor beta chains drawn from one sample of a study of T cells in Graves' hyperthyroidism and ophthalmopathy. TCRdb independently ran MiXCR on the multiplex PCR reads; one entry per CDR3 protein. This table holds 400,000 to 500,000 distinct CDR3 sequences, under 15% found once. Sample: blood. The receptors were sampled from a man younger than 35 with Graves' ophthalmopathy. Both conserved end residues are part of each CDR3. The D gene is left open where the match is weak. Rows give clone size only sometimes, using once, few, many, or a class for an expanded clone.

v_gene	d_gene	j_gene	abundance	CDR3nt	CDR3aa
TRBV18	NA	TRBJ1-2	NA	TGTGCCAGCTCACCCATACTCCGGGAAGCCGGATATGGCTACACCTTC	CASSPILREAGYGYTF
TRBV11-2	TRBD1	TRBJ2-2	NA	TGTGCCAGCAGCTCAGACAGGGGGAACACCGGGGAGCTGTTTTTT	CASSSDRGNTGELFF
TRBV29-1	NA	TRBJ2-7	NA	TGCAGCGTTGAATATTTGGGGCCGAACGCATACGAGCAGTACTTC	CSVEYLGPNAYEQYF
TRBV7-9	NA	TRBJ2-5	many	TGTGCCAGCAGCCCCCCCCGATGGGTTTTAGCTCAAGAGACCCAGTACTTC	CASSPPRWVLAQETQYF
TRBV4-1	TRBD1	TRBJ1-6	NA	TGCGCCAGCAGCCAAGGTAGACAGGGCCCTGTTTCACCCCTCCACTTT	CASSQGRQGPVSPLHF
TRBV9	TRBD2	TRBJ2-1	many	TGTGCCAGCAGCACCAACCCTAGCGGATCCTACAATGAGCAGTTCTTC	CASSTNPSGSYNEQFF
TRBV11-2	NA	TRBJ2-3	many	TGTGCCAGCAGCTTAGAGGCTAGCGGCACAGATACGCAGTATTTT	CASSLEASGTDTQYF
TRBV5-1	TRBD2	TRBJ2-5	few	TGCGCCAGCAGCTTGGGTGGGACTAGCGGGTACCAAGAGACCCAGTACTTC	CASSLGGTSGYQETQYF
TRBV20-1	NA	TRBJ2-7	few	TGCAGTGCTAGTGGCGATGCCTACGAGCAGTACTTC	CSASGDAYEQYF
TRBV19	TRBD1	TRBJ1-1	many	TGTGCCAGTAGTGTGGGACAGGGCAACACTGAAGCTTTCTTT	CASSVGQGNTEAFF
TRBV9	NA	TRBJ2-7	NA	TGTGCCAGCAGCGCCGGTAGGGATCCCGAGCAGTACTTC	CASSAGRDPEQYF
TRBV9	NA	TRBJ2-1	NA	TGTGCCAGCAGCGTAGATCGGGGCCCCTCTTACAATGAGCAGTTCTTC	CASSVDRGPSYNEQFF
TRBV10-3	NA	TRBJ2-7	many	TGTGCCATTTCGCATCCGGGAATTACTAACGAGCAGTACTTC	CAISHPGITNEQYF
TRBV10-2	NA	TRBJ1-6	NA	TGCGCCAGTACAGACCCTAGCAATTCACCCCTCCACTTT	CASTDPSNSPLHF
TRBV24-1	TRBD2	TRBJ2-3	many	TGTGCCACCAGTGATTTGGATGCGGGGGGGCGAGATACGCAGTATTTT	CATSDLDAGGRDTQYF
TRBV19	NA	TRBJ2-1	NA	TGTGCCAGTTCTCAAGGGGACTCCTACAATGAGCAGTTCTTC	CASSQGDSYNEQFF
TRBV12-3/TRBV12-4	NA	TRBJ1-1	many	TGTGCCAGCAGTTTGGGATCCCCAAGGGCTTTCTTT	CASSLGSPRAFF
TRBV5-1	TRBD1	TRBJ2-2	many	TGCGCCAGCAGCCTACCTACAGGGGAAGGCGGGGAGCTGTTTTTT	CASSLPTGEGGELFF
TRBV20-1	NA	TRBJ2-5	many	TGCAGTGCTAGGGGTTTGGGGACCCAGTACTTC	CSARGLGTQYF
TRBV18	TRBD1	TRBJ2-1	many	TGTGCCAGCTCACCACTCAGACAGGGCAACAATGAGCAGTTCTTC	CASSPLRQGNNEQFF
TRBV19	NA	TRBJ2-3	many	TGTGCCAGTAGTATAGCTATGGGGGCAACAGATACGCAGTATTTT	CASSIAMGATDTQYF
TRBV6-6	NA	TRBJ2-5	few	TGTGCCAGCAGTTACTTCCCAAGGGGCCTTTTGGACTTC	CASSYFPRGLLDF
TRBV20-1	NA	TRBJ1-1	many	TGCAGTGCCCTAGACAGGAAGAACACTGAAGCTTTCTTT	CSALDRKNTEAFF
TRBV4-1	NA	TRBJ1-6	NA	TGCGCCAGCAGCCAAGACCCTAATTCACCCCTCCACTTT	CASSQDPNSPLHF
TRBV4-1	NA	TRBJ2-3	NA	TGCGCCAGCAGCCCAACGCAGGGGACATTCGCAAGTACAGATACGCAGTATTTT	CASSPTQGTFASTDTQYF